The present TCR beta chain was sequenced within a study of beta chain features in type 1 diabetes. Donors contributed one heparinised blood draw apiece, averaging about 116 mL. Purity (above 95%) was reached by all sorted populations. The isolated RNA, all of it, was reverse transcribed, so expressed TCRB transcripts were what got sequenced. TCRdb's table, derived via immunoSEQ multiplex PCR, lists solely in-frame clones and lacks some. The sample lists 200,000 to 300,000 clones; about 11% were seen once. Findings of the study overall: Reduced insertions and increased deletions marked VDJ junctions in type 1 diabetes patients. Moderate but significant shortening of TCRB CDR3s was recorded in all four CD4+ subsets from Type 1 diabetes patients. When cDNA is sequenced, cells with high TCR expression could be over-represented.

Germline V lookup: CDR1 SGDLS, CDR2 YYNGEE. This CDR3 is 15 amino acids long. V was clipped by 4 bases and J by 3 bases; unmatched bases: 6. This clone came up a few times. Its antigen is as yet unknown. The rearrangement joins TRBV9 to TRBJ2-2; 7 nucleotides match TRBD1. The sequence came from a young man with type 1 diabetes. Sample: naive CD4+ T cells from blood. Here the CDR3 reads CASSLGTVDTGELFF. The CDR3 DNA follows: TGTGCCAGCAGCCTGGGGACAGTTGACACCGGGGAGCTGTTTTTT.